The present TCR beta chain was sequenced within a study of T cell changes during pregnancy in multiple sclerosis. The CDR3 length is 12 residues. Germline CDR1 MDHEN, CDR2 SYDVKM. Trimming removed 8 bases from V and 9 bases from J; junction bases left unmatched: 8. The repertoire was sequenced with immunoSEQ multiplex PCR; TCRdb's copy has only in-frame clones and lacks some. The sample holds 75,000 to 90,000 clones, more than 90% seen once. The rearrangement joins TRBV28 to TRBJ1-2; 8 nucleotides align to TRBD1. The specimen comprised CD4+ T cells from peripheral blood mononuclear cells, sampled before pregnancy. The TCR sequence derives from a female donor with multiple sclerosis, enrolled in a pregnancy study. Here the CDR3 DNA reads TGTGCCAGCCAGGACAGGGATGATCGCTACACCTTC. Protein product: CASQDRDDRYTF.